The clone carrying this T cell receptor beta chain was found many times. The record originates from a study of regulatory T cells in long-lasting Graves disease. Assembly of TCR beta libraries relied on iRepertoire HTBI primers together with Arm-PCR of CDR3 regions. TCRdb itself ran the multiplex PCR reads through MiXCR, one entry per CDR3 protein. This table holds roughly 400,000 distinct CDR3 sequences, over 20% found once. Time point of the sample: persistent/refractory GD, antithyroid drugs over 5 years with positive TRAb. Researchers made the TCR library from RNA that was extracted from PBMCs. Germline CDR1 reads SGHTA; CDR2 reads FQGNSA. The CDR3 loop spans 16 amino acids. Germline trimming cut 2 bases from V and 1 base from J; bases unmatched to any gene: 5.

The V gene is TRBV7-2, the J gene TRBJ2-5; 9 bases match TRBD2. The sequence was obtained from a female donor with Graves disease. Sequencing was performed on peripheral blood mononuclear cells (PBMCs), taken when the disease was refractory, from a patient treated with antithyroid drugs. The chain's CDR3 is CASSLRPSGAQETQYF. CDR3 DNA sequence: TGTGCCAGCAGCTTACGGCCTAGCGGGGCCCAAGAGACCCAGTACTTC.